The rows below give T cell receptor beta chains drawn from one sample of a study of graft-versus-host responses after intestinal transplantation. TCRdb's copy holds only in-frame clones and misses some; the assay was immunoSEQ multiplex PCR. The data show over 75,000 clones, around nine tenths seen once. What these receptors recognize is not known. This material consisted of unstimulated CD4+ T cells sorted from spleen or lymph node cells, taken before intestinal transplant. The receptors stem from a human donor who received an intestinal transplant. CDR3s include the opening cysteine and the closing phenylalanine or tryptophan. A D gene is named only where the DNA matches it firmly. Rows give clone size only sometimes, using once, few, many, or a class for an expanded clone.

clone size	CDR3 length	V gene	J gene	D gene	CDR3 DNA	CDR3 protein
few	16	TRBV10-3	TRBJ1-6	TRBD1	TGTGCCATCAGTGAGTCGTGGGGGACAGGGGATTCACCCCTCCACTTT	CAISESWGTGDSPLHF
-	16	TRBV7-9	TRBJ2-2	-	TGTGCCAGCAGCCCACCGGGACACTCGAACACCGGGGAGCTGTTTTTT	CASSPPGHSNTGELFF
-	13	TRBV6-1	TRBJ2-4	-	TGTGCCAGCAGTGAAGCTTTGGGGGGCATTCAGTACTTC	CASSEALGGIQYF
-	14	TRBV2	TRBJ2-5	-	TGTGCCAGCAGTGATAGGGTAGCAGGGCGGACCCAGTACTTC	CASSDRVAGRTQYF
-	12	TRBV29-1	TRBJ2-3	-	TGCAGCCCGAAGACAGAAACAGATACGCAGTATTTT	CSPKTETDTQYF
-	12	TRBV6-5	TRBJ2-7	-	TGTGCCAGCCGGCAGGGCCCCTACGAGCAGTACTTC	CASRQGPYEQYF
few	17	TRBV2	TRBJ1-1	TRBD1	TGTGCCAGCAGTGAAGCGGGCAGGGGGCTGGGTGACACTGAAGCTTTCTTT	CASSEAGRGLGDTEAFF
-	13	TRBV6-1	TRBJ1-1	TRBD1	TGTGCCAGCCAAACAGGGGTGAACACTGAAGCTTTCTTT	CASQTGVNTEAFF
-	14	TRBV28	TRBJ1-5	TRBD1	TGTGCCACCCGTAAGACAGGGGGCAATCAGCCCCAGCATTTT	CATRKTGGNQPQHF
-	16	TRBV6-1	TRBJ2-1	TRBD2	TGTGCCAGCAGTGAAGAGTATGGGGGAGGGCCCGATGAGCAGTTCTTC	CASSEEYGGGPDEQFF
-	15	TRBV27	TRBJ2-3	-	TGTGCCAGCAGTTTATCTGGGCGGGTTGGGGATACGCAGTATTTT	CASSLSGRVGDTQYF
-	15	TRBV14	TRBJ1-6	-	TGTGCCAGCAGCCAGGGGGGGGGCCCCAATTCACCCCTCCACTTT	CASSQGGGPNSPLHF
-	15	TRBV7-3	TRBJ2-5	TRBD2	TGTGCCAGCAGCCCCAGCGGGGGGGCCGGAGAGACCCAGTACTTC	CASSPSGGAGETQYF
-	16	TRBV2	TRBJ2-2	-	TGTGCCAGCAGGGCCACAGGGACGCGGGTCACCGGGGAGCTGTTTTTT	CASRATGTRVTGELFF
-	17	TRBV28	TRBJ1-5	TRBD1	TGTGCCAGCAGTTTCCCGGGACAGAGCTTTAGCAATCAGCCCCAGCATTTT	CASSFPGQSFSNQPQHF
-	13	TRBV9	TRBJ2-3	TRBD2	TGTGCCAGCAGCGTAGGGACTAGCGGGACGCAGTATTTT	CASSVGTSGTQYF
few	13	TRBV10-3	TRBJ2-1	-	TGTGCCATCACTCGGGACTTGCTCAATGAGCAGTTCTTC	CAITRDLLNEQFF
-	13	TRBV6-1	TRBJ1-5	-	TGTGCCACCCAAGGGGGTTACGATCAGCCCCAGCATTTT	CATQGGYDQPQHF
once	16	TRBV18	TRBJ2-4	TRBD1	TGTGCCAGCTCACTCGAACAGGGGGAGAAAAGAAACATTCAGTACTTC	CASSLEQGEKRNIQYF
-	14	TRBV28	TRBJ2-1	TRBD2	TGTGCCAGCCGAACCGGGGGGGGTCGCAATGAGCAGTTCTTC	CASRTGGGRNEQFF
few	15	TRBV6-1	TRBJ1-2	TRBD1	TGTGCCAGCAGTCCCTGGGACAGGGTAGAATATGGCTACACCTTC	CASSPWDRVEYGYTF
-	15	TRBV15	TRBJ2-7	TRBD1	TGTGCCACTGGACAGGGGAAAGGGGCCTCCTACGAGCAGTACTTC	CATGQGKGASYEQYF